These 25 T cell receptor beta chains share one sample of origin, sequenced in a study of radiotherapy plus CTLA-4 blockade in lung cancer. Only in-frame clones appear in the TCRdb table, and some are missing; sequencing was by immunoSEQ multiplex PCR. Seen here are roughly 63,000 clones, around 68% observed once, and the top ten hold about 8.5%. Sequenced here: peripheral blood, sampled from a patient treated with radiotherapy plus ipilimumab. Receptors were obtained from a human donor with non-small cell lung cancer whose response to radiotherapy plus ipilimumab could not be evaluated.

The V gene is TRBV5-1, the J gene TRBJ1-4; D ambiguous. V was clipped by 0 bases and J by 7 bases, with 16 bases between them. This CDR3 has 16 residues. CDR1 and CDR2 (germline): SGHRS, YFSETQ. The CDR3 sequence is CASSLEVLSPGEKLFF. The CDR3 DNA is TGCGCCAGCAGCTTGGAAGTTTTAAGCCCAGGTGAAAAACTGTTTTTT.

The chain employs TRBV7-3 and TRBJ2-3, with 7 bases identical to TRBD1. Trimming cost V 3 bases and J 6 bases; bases outside gene matches: 6. Germline V lookup: CDR1 SGHTA, CDR2 FQGTGA. CDR3 length: 14 amino acids. DNA for the CDR3: TGTGCCAGCAGCTTGGACAGGTATTCGGATACGCAGTATTTT. The encoded protein is CASSLDRYSDTQYF.

This chain links TRBV30 with TRBJ2-1; TRBD1 aligns across 8 bases. This CDR3 spans 16 amino acids. Trimming cost V 2 bases and J 4 bases; bases outside gene matches: 10. Germline V gives CDR1 GTSNPN, CDR2 SVGIG (reference sequence). CDR3 residues: CAWSSQGAIDYNEQFF. CDR3 bases: TGTGCCTGGAGTTCCCAGGGGGCTATCGATTACAATGAGCAGTTCTTC.

A few counts support this clone. The rearrangement links TRBV5-6 to TRBJ2-7; 7 bases fit TRBD2. V lost 0 bases, J lost 6 bases, and 3 bases stayed unmatched. The CDR3 spans 13 residues. Germline values: CDR1 SGHDT, CDR2 YYEEEE. The CDR3 spells CASSLEGRGEQYF. The CDR3 DNA is TGTGCCAGCAGCTTGGAAGGGAGGGGCGAGCAGTACTTC.

This sequence joins TRBV11-3 and TRBJ2-2; possible D gene TRBD2, 6 bases. V dropped 4 bases and J dropped 6 bases, with 12 bases sitting between them. Germline loops: CDR1 SGHNT, CDR2 YENEEA. CDR3 length equals 14 residues. CDR3 sequence: CASSWGAGPGELFF. Written as DNA, the CDR3 is TGTGCCAGCAGCTGGGGAGCGGGCCCCGGGGAGCTGTTTTTT. Combining the CDR3 with reference TRBV11-3 and TRBJ2-2 gives the whole variable domain EAGVVQSPRYKIIEKKQPVAFWCNPISGHNTLYWYLQNLGQGPELLIRYENEEAVDDSQLPKDRFSAERLKGVDSTLKIQPAELGDSAVYLCASSWGAGPGELFFGEGSRLTVL.

This clone was recorded once. The genes are TRBV4-2 and TRBJ2-3; D ambiguous. CDR3 length equals 16 residues. CDR1 LGHNA and CDR2 YNFKEQ come from the germline V gene. V lost 0 bases, J lost 2 bases, and 12 bases lay in between. The CDR3 DNA follows: TGTGCCAGCAGCCAAGATGGCTCGTTCACCACAGATACGCAGTATTTT. It codes for CASSQDGSFTTDTQYF.

The chain recombines TRBV4-2 with TRBJ2-7; TRBD1 matches 10 bases. Germline V CDR1 and CDR2: LGHNA, YNFKEQ. CDR3 length equals 16 residues. The J segment lost 2 bases and the V segment lost 0 bases, leaving 4 bases of the junction unmatched. The CDR3 reads CASSQDWTGGTYEQYF. CDR3 in DNA: TGTGCCAGCAGCCAAGACTGGACAGGGGGGACCTACGAGCAGTACTTC.

The rearrangement uses TRBV7-2 and TRBJ2-1; 11 bases map to TRBD2. V lost 5 bases and J lost 8; bases outside the gene matches: 11. This CDR3 is 16 amino acids long. Germline V gene lookup returns CDR1 SGHTA and CDR2 FQGNSA. CDR3 sequence (DNA): TGTGCCAGCAGCGGAGAAAGACTAGCGGGACGGGATGAGCAGTTCTTC. Protein: CASSGERLAGRDEQFF.

The chain links TRBV7-8 to TRBJ1-5; 9 nucleotides line up with TRBD1. V shed 2 bases and J 7 bases; nucleotides not matched to a gene: 9. The length of the CDR3 is 16 residues. Germline assignment: CDR1 SGHVS and CDR2 FQNEAQ. This chain's CDR3 is CASSLLGTGLGQPQHF. As DNA, the CDR3 is TGTGCCAGCAGCTTATTAGGGACAGGGCTCGGACAGCCCCAGCATTTT.

V usage is TRBV19 and J usage is TRBJ2-4, with 11 bases identical to TRBD2. V was clipped by 5 bases and J by 8 bases; unmatched bases: 5. Germline values: CDR1 LNHDA, CDR2 SQIVND (reference sequence). The CDR3 is 14 residues long. In DNA, the CDR3 is TGTGCCAGTAGTGCCGGGACTAGCGGCGACATTCAGTACTTC. This codes for CASSAGTSGDIQYF.

CDR3 region: CASSGQGTGELFF. CDR3 coding DNA: TGTGCCAGCAGTGGACAGGGCACCGGGGAGCTGTTTTTT. The chain has TRBV2 and TRBJ2-2; 7 nucleotides match TRBD1. The CDR3 runs 13 residues. J lost 4 bases, V lost 4 bases, and 0 bases had no gene match. The germline V gene has CDR1 SNHLY and CDR2 FYNNEI.

V usage is TRBV5-1 and J usage is TRBJ2-3; 10 bases align to TRBD1. This CDR3 spans 14 amino acids. The V gene end was trimmed by 8 bases and the J gene end by 4 bases; junction bases not matched to a gene: 7. Germline CDR1 is SGHRS and CDR2 is YFSETQ. CDR3 sequence reads: CASGRDRGADTQYF. The DNA for the CDR3 is TGCGCCAGTGGGCGGGACAGGGGTGCAGATACGCAGTATTTT.

CDR3 in amino acids: CASSKHGTGNYEQYF. The CDR3 DNA is TGTGCCAGCAGCAAACACGGGACAGGGAACTACGAGCAGTACTTC. This chain uses TRBV21-1 with TRBJ2-7; TRBD1, the table's D call, was not compared with the DNA. TRBV21-1 is tagged as a pseudogene. The CDR3 totals 15 residues.

V gene TRBV2 combines with J gene TRBJ2-7; no clear D gene. The CDR3 is 13 residues long. The germline V gene has CDR1 SNHLY and CDR2 FYNNEI. Trimming shortened V by 4 bases and J by 5 bases, and 12 bases separated the two germline ends. DNA of the CDR3: TGTGCCAGCAGTGGAGACTTCCGGAACGAGCAGTACTTC. Its translation: CASSGDFRNEQYF.

The chain uses TRBV28 and TRBJ2-7, with D possibly being TRBD2 (5 bases). Germline-derived CDR1 and CDR2 are MDHEN and SYDVKM. The V gene lost 7 bases and the J gene lost 4 bases, with 11 bases spanning the gap. This CDR3 contains 12 residues. CDR3 protein: CASMRELYEQYF. In DNA form, the CDR3 reads TGTGCCAGCATGAGGGAGCTATACGAGCAGTACTTC.

The chain is built from TRBV12-5 and TRBJ2-1; 8 nucleotides align to TRBD1. The ends lost 2 bases at V and 3 bases at J; junction bases unmatched: 6. Germline V gives CDR1 LGHNT, CDR2 FRNRAP. This CDR3 has 16 amino acids. The CDR3 sequence is CASGLLRDRIYNEQFF. The CDR3 DNA sequence: TGTGCTAGTGGTTTGCTCCGGGACAGGATCTACAATGAGCAGTTCTTC.

The chain couples TRBV28 to TRBJ1-2, with 8 bases fitting TRBD1. V dropped 7 bases and J dropped 8; count of bases not matched to a gene: 6. The CDR3 is 12 residues long. The germline V gene has CDR1 MDHEN and CDR2 SYDVKM. DNA of the CDR3: TGTGCCAGCACTACAGGGGGTAGGGGCTACACCTTC. Translated: CASTTGGRGYTF.

This sequence joins TRBV27 and TRBJ1-2; no reliable D call. Looked up from germline, CDR1 is MNHEY and CDR2 is SMNVEV (reference sequence). The CDR3 runs to 11 residues. With 10 bases removed from V and 4 bases from J, the gap between germline ends came to 10 bases. The DNA for the CDR3 is TGTGCCACCCGCGGCGTCTATGGCTACACCTTC. It specifies CATRGVYGYTF.

This clone has a count of ten or more. The chain employs TRBV7-2 and TRBJ2-7; 11 bases fit TRBD2. CDR3 length equals 15 residues. The ends lost 4 bases at V and 7 bases at J; junction bases unmatched: 9. CDR1 and CDR2 from the germline V gene are SGHTA and FQGNSA. CDR3 loop: CASSYGLAGSWEQYF. CDR3 bases: TGTGCCAGCAGCTACGGACTAGCGGGTAGTTGGGAGCAGTACTTC. Complete variable domain (other parts from reference TRBV7-2 and TRBJ2-7): GAGVSQSPSNKVTEKGKDVELRCDPISGHTALYWYRQSLGQGLEFLIYFQGNSAPDKSGLPSDRFSAERTGGSVSTLTIQRTQQEDSAVYLCASSYGLAGSWEQYFGPGTRLTVT.

The sample holds one count of this clone. The V gene is TRBV6-5, the J gene TRBJ2-3; 8 bases map to TRBD2. The CDR3 is 15 amino acids. V was pared by 8 bases and J by 3 bases, with 10 bases of the junction left unmatched. CDR1 is MNHEY, CDR2 SVGAGI, per germline. The CDR3 nucleotides read TGTGCCAGCGGGAAGGTAGCGGGGTTGACAGATACGCAGTATTTT. Protein product: CASGKVAGLTDTQYF.

The V gene is TRBV11-2, the J gene TRBJ2-7; TRBD1 matches 11 bases. The CDR3 runs to 16 residues. Trimming cost V 1 base and J 3 bases; bases outside gene matches: 5. CDR1 and CDR2 (germline): SGHAT, FQNNGV. CDR3 bases: TGTGCCAGCAGCTTAGTTGGGACAGGGGGTCTCTACGAGCAGTACTTC. Protein sequence: CASSLVGTGGLYEQYF.

A single count supports this clone. The CDR3 sequence is CASSPGTESNQPQHF. In DNA form, the CDR3 reads TGTGCCAGCAGCCCGGGGACAGAATCAAATCAGCCCCAGCATTTT. The chain couples TRBV11-3 to TRBJ1-5, with 7 bases that match TRBD1. Germline values: CDR1 SGHNT, CDR2 YENEEA. With 5 bases clipped from V and 4 bases from J, the junction kept 8 bases outside the gene matches. The CDR3 contains 15 residues. The full variable domain, in which reference TRBV11-3 and TRBJ1-5 provide the parts outside the CDR3, is EAGVVQSPRYKIIEKKQPVAFWCNPISGHNTLYWYLQNLGQGPELLIRYENEEAVDDSQLPKDRFSAERLKGVDSTLKIQPAELGDSAVYLCASSPGTESNQPQHFGDGTRLSIL.

The rearrangement joins TRBV6-5 to TRBJ2-3; 9 nucleotides line up with TRBD1. The CDR3 totals 15 residues. Germline-derived CDR1 and CDR2 are MNHEY and SVGAGI. J was trimmed by 4 bases and V by 6 bases; bases with no gene match: 8. CDR3 coding DNA: TGTGCCAGCAGCGACCGGGACAGGGAGCCAGATACGCAGTATTTT. Protein sequence: CASSDRDREPDTQYF.

This rearrangement joins TRBV6-6 to TRBJ2-1; weak D call: TRBD1 (5 bases). There are 11 residues in the CDR3. V lost 5 bases and J 8 bases, leaving 7 bases between the germline ends. The germline V gene has CDR1 MNHNY and CDR2 SVGAGI (reference sequence). The CDR3 nucleotides are TGTGCCAGCAGTCCCAGGGATGAGCAGTTCTTC. Its protein product is CASSPRDEQFF.

This clone has just a few counts. The chain has TRBV29-1 and TRBJ2-1; D perhaps matches TRBD2 (6 bases). Trimming cost V 3 bases and J 9 bases, with 18 bases left between them. The germline CDR1 and CDR2 sequences are SQVTM and ANQGSEA. The CDR3 runs to 14 residues. The CDR3 coding sequence is TGCAGCGTTGATCGGGAGAGCAGAACTTTTGAGCAGTTCTTC. Translated: CSVDRESRTFEQFF.